The rows below give T cell receptor beta chains drawn from one sample of a study of blood T cell repertoires in COVID-19. Assay: immunoSEQ multiplex PCR; the TCRdb copy retains only in-frame clones and omits some. The sample records around 100,000 clones, approximately 84% being singletons. Sequencing was done on a sample of peripheral blood. The receptor source for this set is a man in his 60s with acute or convalescent COVID-19. Both conserved end residues are part of each CDR3. Each record gives: J gene, V gene, D gene, clone size, CDR3 DNA, CDR3 protein. D genes are given only for firm matches. Clone size is stated in some rows and not others, as once, few, many or a class when expanded.

j_gene: TRBJ2-7
v_gene: TRBV28
d_gene: -
abundance: -
CDR3nt: TGTGCCAGCAGTTTGGGAGGCACCCTCTCCTACGAGCAGTACTTC
CDR3aa: CASSLGGTLSYEQYF

j_gene: TRBJ1-1
v_gene: TRBV29-1
d_gene: -
abundance: -
CDR3nt: TGCAGCTCATCAGGGAACACTGAAGCTTTCTTT
CDR3aa: CSSSGNTEAFF

j_gene: TRBJ1-3
v_gene: TRBV2
d_gene: TRBD1
abundance: few
CDR3nt: TGTGCCAGCAGTGAGTTGGGACAGGGCTCTGGAAACACCATATATTTT
CDR3aa: CASSELGQGSGNTIYF

j_gene: TRBJ2-1
v_gene: TRBV5-4
d_gene: -
abundance: -
CDR3nt: TGTGCCAGCAGCTTATTTGAGAATGAGCAGTTCTTC
CDR3aa: CASSLFENEQFF

j_gene: TRBJ2-7
v_gene: TRBV19
d_gene: TRBD1
abundance: -
CDR3nt: TGTGCCAGTAGTAACGCAGGGGGCCGGTCCTACGAGCAGTACTTC
CDR3aa: CASSNAGGRSYEQYF

j_gene: TRBJ2-2
v_gene: TRBV7-2
d_gene: TRBD1
abundance: -
CDR3nt: TGTGCCAGCAGCCAGGACAGGGGTCGCACCGGGGAGCTGTTTTTT
CDR3aa: CASSQDRGRTGELFF

j_gene: TRBJ1-1
v_gene: TRBV13
d_gene: TRBD1
abundance: -
CDR3nt: TGTGCCAGCAGCATTGCCGGGACAGCGAACACTGAAGCTTTCTTT
CDR3aa: CASSIAGTANTEAFF

j_gene: TRBJ2-5
v_gene: TRBV12-5
d_gene: TRBD1
abundance: -
CDR3nt: TGTGCTAGTGGTTTCTCGGGACAGGGGGCGGGTGGCCAGTACTTC
CDR3aa: CASGFSGQGAGGQYF

j_gene: TRBJ1-5
v_gene: TRBV30
d_gene: -
abundance: -
CDR3nt: TGTGCCTGGAGTGTATGGGACACCCGAACGTATAGCAATCAGCCCCAGCATTTT
CDR3aa: CAWSVWDTRTYSNQPQHF

j_gene: TRBJ2-2
v_gene: TRBV4-2
d_gene: -
abundance: -
CDR3nt: TGTGCCAGCAGCCAGGGGGCCGCACCCCGCCCCGGGGAGCTGTTTTTT
CDR3aa: CASSQGAAPRPGELFF

j_gene: TRBJ1-1
v_gene: TRBV27
d_gene: -
abundance: -
CDR3nt: TGTGCCAGCAGTTTACTGGGACAGAACACTGAAGCTTTCTTT
CDR3aa: CASSLLGQNTEAFF

j_gene: TRBJ1-4
v_gene: TRBV11-3
d_gene: -
abundance: -
CDR3nt: TGTGCCAGCAGCTTAGGGCCAACTAATGAAAAACTGTTTTTT
CDR3aa: CASSLGPTNEKLFF

j_gene: TRBJ2-6
v_gene: TRBV15
d_gene: -
abundance: -
CDR3nt: TGTGCCACCAGCAGAGATCTTTTCCGGGCTGGGGCCAACGTCCTGACTTTC
CDR3aa: CATSRDLFRAGANVLTF

j_gene: TRBJ1-5
v_gene: TRBV19
d_gene: TRBD1
abundance: -
CDR3nt: TGTGCCAGTAGTACTACCGGGACAGCCTATAGCAATCAGCCCCAGCATTTT
CDR3aa: CASSTTGTAYSNQPQHF

j_gene: TRBJ2-2
v_gene: TRBV24-1
d_gene: -
abundance: -
CDR3nt: TGTGCCACCAGTGCAGAACACGGGGGACTTGGCACCGGGGAGCTGTTTTTT
CDR3aa: CATSAEHGGLGTGELFF

j_gene: TRBJ2-5
v_gene: TRBV3-1/TRBV3-2
d_gene: -
abundance: -
CDR3nt: TGTGCCAGCAGCCTCCTCTTGACCAGGAAAGAGACCCAGTACTTC
CDR3aa: CASSLLLTRKETQYF

j_gene: TRBJ1-4
v_gene: TRBV30
d_gene: -
abundance: -
CDR3nt: TGTGCCTGGAGCTATGGTCGCGAAAAACTGTTTTTT
CDR3aa: CAWSYGREKLFF

j_gene: TRBJ1-1
v_gene: TRBV6-5
d_gene: -
abundance: -
CDR3nt: TGTGCCAGCACTCGGGTTGTCCCTGAAGCTTTCTTT
CDR3aa: CASTRVVPEAFF

j_gene: TRBJ2-5
v_gene: TRBV28
d_gene: TRBD1
abundance: -
CDR3nt: TGTGCCAGCAGCACGGACAGGGTAGTAGAGACCCAGTACTTC
CDR3aa: CASSTDRVVETQYF

j_gene: TRBJ2-1
v_gene: TRBV28
d_gene: -
abundance: -
CDR3nt: TGTGCCAGCAGTTTCGGTTTATCAGAGCAGTTCTTC
CDR3aa: CASSFGLSEQFF

j_gene: TRBJ1-5
v_gene: TRBV28
d_gene: -
abundance: -
CDR3nt: TGTGCCAGCACTAGGGTTCTCGGGGGGGGGAATCAGCCCCAGCATTTT
CDR3aa: CASTRVLGGGNQPQHF

j_gene: TRBJ2-3
v_gene: TRBV24-1
d_gene: TRBD2
abundance: once
CDR3nt: TGTGCCACCCTCACTAGCGCGGATACGCAGTATTTT
CDR3aa: CATLTSADTQYF

j_gene: TRBJ2-3
v_gene: TRBV5-1
d_gene: TRBD2
abundance: once
CDR3nt: TGCGCCAGCAGCTTGGGTCTAGCGGAGGGCTCAGATACGCAGTATTTT
CDR3aa: CASSLGLAEGSDTQYF

j_gene: TRBJ2-3
v_gene: TRBV27
d_gene: -
abundance: once
CDR3nt: TGTGCCAGCAGGACTAGTAGGGGCACAGATACGCAGTATTTT
CDR3aa: CASRTSRGTDTQYF

j_gene: TRBJ2-3
v_gene: TRBV24-1
d_gene: -
abundance: -
CDR3nt: TGTGCCACCAGTAAGATCGGGTCTTCCTCCCTCACAGATACGCAGTATTTT
CDR3aa: CATSKIGSSSLTDTQYF

j_gene: TRBJ2-1
v_gene: TRBV29-1
d_gene: -
abundance: -
CDR3nt: TGCAGCGTTGAAGAGGGGACTCTTTCCTACAATGAGCAGTTCTTC
CDR3aa: CSVEEGTLSYNEQFF

j_gene: TRBJ2-2
v_gene: TRBV15
d_gene: TRBD1
abundance: -
CDR3nt: TGTGCCACCAAACAGGGGATCGGCACCGGGGAGCTGTTTTTT
CDR3aa: CATKQGIGTGELFF

j_gene: TRBJ1-2
v_gene: TRBV6-5
d_gene: TRBD1
abundance: -
CDR3nt: TGTGCCAGCAGTTATTCTAGGGGGCGCTTATTAGGCTACACCTTC
CDR3aa: CASSYSRGRLLGYTF

j_gene: TRBJ2-2
v_gene: TRBV3-1/TRBV3-2
d_gene: TRBD2
abundance: -
CDR3nt: TGTGCCAGCAGCGAGACAAAACTAGCGGTAGGCACCGGGGAGCTGTTTTTT
CDR3aa: CASSETKLAVGTGELFF

j_gene: TRBJ1-1
v_gene: TRBV5-4
d_gene: TRBD1
abundance: few
CDR3nt: TGTGCCAGCAGCGCTACCAGGGGGCCGGCTGAAGCTTTCTTT
CDR3aa: CASSATRGPAEAFF

j_gene: TRBJ2-1
v_gene: TRBV5-1
d_gene: -
abundance: -
CDR3nt: TGCGCCAGCAGCTTGGCTCAGGGCTCCTACAATGAGCAGTTCTTC
CDR3aa: CASSLAQGSYNEQFF

j_gene: TRBJ1-2
v_gene: TRBV5-4
d_gene: TRBD1
abundance: -
CDR3nt: TGTGCCAGCAGCATCCGGGACAGGGGCAACTATGGCTACACCTTC
CDR3aa: CASSIRDRGNYGYTF

j_gene: TRBJ1-5
v_gene: TRBV6-5
d_gene: -
abundance: -
CDR3nt: TGTGCCAGCAGTCGTAACTCGCAGCCCCAGCATTTT
CDR3aa: CASSRNSQPQHF

j_gene: TRBJ1-5
v_gene: TRBV3-1/TRBV3-2
d_gene: -
abundance: -
CDR3nt: TGTGCCAGCAGCCAAGATTGTCGAAACAGCCCTTTATCTAGCAATCAGCCCCAGCATTTT
CDR3aa: CASSQDCRNSPLSSNQPQHF

j_gene: TRBJ1-5
v_gene: TRBV5-8
d_gene: -
abundance: -
CDR3nt: TGTGCCAGCAGCTTGGCCGATGGACAGAGATATAGCAATCAGCCCCAGCATTTT
CDR3aa: CASSLADGQRYSNQPQHF

j_gene: TRBJ1-2
v_gene: TRBV6-5
d_gene: TRBD1
abundance: -
CDR3nt: TGTGCCAGCGGGGCTGGACAGGGCTATGGCTACACCTTC
CDR3aa: CASGAGQGYGYTF